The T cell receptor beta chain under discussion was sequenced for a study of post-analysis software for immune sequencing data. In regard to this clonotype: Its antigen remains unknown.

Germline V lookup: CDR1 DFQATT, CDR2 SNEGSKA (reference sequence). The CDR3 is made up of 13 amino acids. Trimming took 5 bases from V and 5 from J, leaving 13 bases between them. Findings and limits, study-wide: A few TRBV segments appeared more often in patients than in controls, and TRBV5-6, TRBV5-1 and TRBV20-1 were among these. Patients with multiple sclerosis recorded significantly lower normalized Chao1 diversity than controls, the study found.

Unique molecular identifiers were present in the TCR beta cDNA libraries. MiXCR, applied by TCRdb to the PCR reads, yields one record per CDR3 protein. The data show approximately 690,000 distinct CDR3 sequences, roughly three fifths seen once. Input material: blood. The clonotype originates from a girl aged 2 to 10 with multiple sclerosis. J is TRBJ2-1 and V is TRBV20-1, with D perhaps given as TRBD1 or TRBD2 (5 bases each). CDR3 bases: TGCAGTGCTCAAGGGGACGCCAACAATGAGCAGTTCTTC. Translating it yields CSAQGDANNEQFF.